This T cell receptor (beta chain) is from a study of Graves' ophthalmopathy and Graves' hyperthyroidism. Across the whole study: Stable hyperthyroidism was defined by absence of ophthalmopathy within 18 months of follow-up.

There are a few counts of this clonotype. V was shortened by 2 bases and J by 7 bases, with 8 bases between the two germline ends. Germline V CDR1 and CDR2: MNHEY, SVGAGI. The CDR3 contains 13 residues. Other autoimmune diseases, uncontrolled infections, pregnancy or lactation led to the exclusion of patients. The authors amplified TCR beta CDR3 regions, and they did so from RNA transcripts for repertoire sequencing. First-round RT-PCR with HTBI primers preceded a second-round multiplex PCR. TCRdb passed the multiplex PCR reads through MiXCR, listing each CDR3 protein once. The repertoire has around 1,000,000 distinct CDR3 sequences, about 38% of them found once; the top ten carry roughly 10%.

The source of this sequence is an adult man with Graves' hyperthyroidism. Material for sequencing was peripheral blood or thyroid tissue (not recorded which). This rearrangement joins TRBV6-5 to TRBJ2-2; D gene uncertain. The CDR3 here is CASSYRWDGELFF. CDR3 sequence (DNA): TGTGCCAGCAGTTACCGGTGGGACGGGGAGCTGTTTTTT.